This T cell receptor (beta chain) emerged from a study of cytomegalovirus exposure and HLA in healthy donors. At the level of the study: T cells numbering some 170 million yielded 100 million to 120 million unique TCR beta sequences in an earlier analysis. Among the roughly 430 genotyped donors, approximately 80% were placed in the Caucasian-associated ancestry cluster. Study-level findings and limits: In a later analysis, at a false discovery rate of 0.05, 16,951 TCR beta sequences were associated with HLA alleles.

This clone was observed a few times. Its cognate antigen is unknown. Despite likely unrecorded immune exposures, the donors were nominally healthy at the time of sampling. From germline, CDR1 is SGHVS and CDR2 FQNEAQ. Trimming at V came to 5 bases and at J to 5 bases, leaving 5 bases not matched to a gene. The CDR3 extends over 15 amino acids. The primer mix had 60 Vbeta and 13 Jbeta primers. Clones were read by immunoSEQ multiplex PCR, and TCRdb kept only the in-frame ones, dropping some. This sample has over 100,000 clones, with around three quarters found just once. Input material: PBMCs. The clonotype originates from a woman aged 18 to 35 in good health and CMV-seropositive. V is TRBV7-8 and J is TRBJ2-1, with 11 bases that match TRBD2. This chain's CDR3 is CASSRLAGHNNEQFF. The CDR3, as DNA: TGTGCCAGCAGCCGACTAGCGGGGCACAACAATGAGCAGTTCTTC.